This TCR beta chain emerged from a study of T cell responses to AZD1222 COVID-19 vaccine. Study summary: Second-dose recipients at about 4 or about 12 weeks were treated as one pooled group. Overall study findings and caveats: CD4 TCRs linked to vaccination spanned spike, dominating at 160-218 and 743-854. Just a handful of AZD1222 recipients tested seropositive at baseline. In the spike-specific TCR repertoire, nearly half reportedly target unmutated variant regions.

The CDR3 contains 15 residues. The germline gives CDR1 LGHNA, CDR2 YNFKEQ. J lost 3 bases, V lost 4 bases, and 7 bases had no gene match. The repertoire was sequenced with immunoSEQ multiplex PCR; TCRdb's copy has only in-frame clones and lacks some. This table holds 95,000 to 150,000 clones, over 70% found once. Worth noting for this clone: Its antigen remains unknown.

The starting material was peripheral blood, obtained on day 0 of AZD1222 vaccination. This receptor was taken from an adult in good health. The genes are TRBV4-2 and TRBJ1-1, with 8 positions matching TRBD1. Written as DNA, the CDR3 is TGTGCCAGCAGCCCTCTGACGGGACAGGACACTGAAGCTTTCTTT. This translates into CASSPLTGQDTEAFF.